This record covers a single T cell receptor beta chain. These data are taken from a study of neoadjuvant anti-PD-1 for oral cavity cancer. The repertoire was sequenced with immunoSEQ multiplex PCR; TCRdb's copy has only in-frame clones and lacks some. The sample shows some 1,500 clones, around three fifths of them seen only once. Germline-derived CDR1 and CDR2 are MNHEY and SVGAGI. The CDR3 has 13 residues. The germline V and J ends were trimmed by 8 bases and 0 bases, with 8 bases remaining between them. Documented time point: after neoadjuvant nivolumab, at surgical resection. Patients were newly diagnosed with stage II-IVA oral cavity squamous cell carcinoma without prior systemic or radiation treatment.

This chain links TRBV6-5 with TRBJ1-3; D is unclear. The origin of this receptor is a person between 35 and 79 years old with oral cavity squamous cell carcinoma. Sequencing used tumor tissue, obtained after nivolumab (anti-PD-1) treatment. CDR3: CASGFSSGNTIYF. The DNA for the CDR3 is TGTGCCAGCGGATTTAGCTCTGGAAACACCATATATTTT.